The clone carrying this T cell receptor beta chain was recorded only once. The source of the sample is a study of cytomegalovirus exposure and HLA in healthy donors. PCR amplification relied on 60 Vbeta primers (plus 13 Jbeta primers). Profiled with immunoSEQ multiplex PCR; TCRdb holds only in-frame clones, not every one. The data hold 100,000 or so clones, with 75% to 85% observed a single time. The CDR3 has 15 residues. V was trimmed by 7 bases and J by 1 base, leaving 16 bases between them. The V gene's germline CDR1 is MNHNY and CDR2 SVGAGI (reference sequence). The specimen sequenced was PBMCs. The chain employs TRBV6-6 and TRBJ1-1, with D possibly matching TRBD1 (5 bases). This TCR came from a man aged 18 to 29 in good health and CMV-seronegative. CDR3 in amino acids: CASTPTGLKNTEAFF. The CDR3 coding sequence is TGTGCCAGCACCCCAACGGGACTGAAGAACACTGAAGCTTTCTTT.